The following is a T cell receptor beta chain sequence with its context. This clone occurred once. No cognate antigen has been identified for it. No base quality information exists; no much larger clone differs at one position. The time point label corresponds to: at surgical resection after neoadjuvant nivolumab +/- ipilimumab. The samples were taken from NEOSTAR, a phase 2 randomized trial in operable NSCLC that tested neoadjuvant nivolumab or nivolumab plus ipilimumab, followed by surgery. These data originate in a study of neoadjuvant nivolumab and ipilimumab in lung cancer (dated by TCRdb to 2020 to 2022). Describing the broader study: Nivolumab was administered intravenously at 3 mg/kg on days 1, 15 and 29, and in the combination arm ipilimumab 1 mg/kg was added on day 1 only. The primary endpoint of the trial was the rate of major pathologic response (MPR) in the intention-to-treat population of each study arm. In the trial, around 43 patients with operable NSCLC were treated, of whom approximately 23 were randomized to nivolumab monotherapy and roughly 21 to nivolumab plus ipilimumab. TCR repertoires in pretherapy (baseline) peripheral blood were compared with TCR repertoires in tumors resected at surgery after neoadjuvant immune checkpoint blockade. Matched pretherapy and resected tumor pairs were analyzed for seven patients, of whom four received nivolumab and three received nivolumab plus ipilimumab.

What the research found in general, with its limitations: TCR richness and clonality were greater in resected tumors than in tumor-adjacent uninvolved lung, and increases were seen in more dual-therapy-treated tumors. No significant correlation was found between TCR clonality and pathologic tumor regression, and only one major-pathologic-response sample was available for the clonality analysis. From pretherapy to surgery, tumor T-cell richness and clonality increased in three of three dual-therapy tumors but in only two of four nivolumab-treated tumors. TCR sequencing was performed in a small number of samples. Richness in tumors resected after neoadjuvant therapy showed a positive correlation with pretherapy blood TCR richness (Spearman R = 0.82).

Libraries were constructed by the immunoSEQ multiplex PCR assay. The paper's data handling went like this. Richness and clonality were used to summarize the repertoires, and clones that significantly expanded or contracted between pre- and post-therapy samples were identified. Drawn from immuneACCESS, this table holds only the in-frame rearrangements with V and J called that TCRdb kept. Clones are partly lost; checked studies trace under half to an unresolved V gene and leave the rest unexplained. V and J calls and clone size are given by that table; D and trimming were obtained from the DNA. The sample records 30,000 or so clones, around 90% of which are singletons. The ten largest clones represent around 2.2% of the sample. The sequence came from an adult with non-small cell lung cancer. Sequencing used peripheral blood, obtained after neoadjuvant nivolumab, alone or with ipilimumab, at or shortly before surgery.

The DNA reads TGCAGCGCTGGGGGGGGGTACAATGAGCAGTTCTTC. It translates as CSAGGGYNEQFF. Recombination joined TRBV29-1 with TRBJ2-1; 7 central nucleotides agree with TRBD2. Based on the germline V gene, the CDR1 and CDR2 sequences are SQVTM and ANQGSEA. The CDR3 measures 12 amino acids from cysteine to phenylalanine. The read is trimmed to its CDR3 DNA, 36 bases read in frame from base 1. At the junction V is shortened by 7 bases and J by 4 bases; bases outside the gene matches: 4.